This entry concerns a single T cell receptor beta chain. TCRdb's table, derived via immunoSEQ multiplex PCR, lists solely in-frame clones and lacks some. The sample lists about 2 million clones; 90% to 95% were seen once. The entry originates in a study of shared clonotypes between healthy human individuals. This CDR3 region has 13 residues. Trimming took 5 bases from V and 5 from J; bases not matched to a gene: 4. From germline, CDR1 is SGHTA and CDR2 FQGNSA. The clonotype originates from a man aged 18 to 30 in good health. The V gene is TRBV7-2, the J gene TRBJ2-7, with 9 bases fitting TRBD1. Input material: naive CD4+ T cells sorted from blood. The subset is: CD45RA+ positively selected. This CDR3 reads CASSPWDRDEQYF. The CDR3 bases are TGTGCCAGCAGCCCCTGGGACAGGGACGAGCAGTACTTC.